The rows below give T cell receptor beta chains drawn from one sample of a study of response to subunit inactivated influenza vaccine. TCRdb called the RT-PCR reads again in MiXCR, with one record for every CDR3 protein. The sample carries approximately 700,000 distinct CDR3 sequences, roughly 14% recorded once. Sequencing used PBMCs from blood, obtained 12 days after vaccination. Every receptor here comes from a man between 45 and 60 years old who received an inactivated influenza vaccine. Each CDR3 is given with its conserved first and last residue. Fields, in order: J gene, V gene, D gene, clone size, CDR3 DNA, CDR3 protein. A D gene is named only where the DNA matches it firmly. Some rows mark clone size as missing; the rest say once, few, many or name a class of expanded clone.

j_call: TRBJ1-6
v_call: TRBV5-1
d_call: TRBD1
clone_size: -
cdr3_nt: TGCGCCAGCAGCATCGACAGGGGCCGCGCTTCACCCCTCCACTTT
cdr3_aa: CASSIDRGRASPLHF

j_call: TRBJ2-5
v_call: TRBV5-1
d_call: TRBD2
clone_size: few
cdr3_nt: TGCGCCAGCAGCTCGATACTAGCGGGAGGGGGAGAGACCCAGTACTTC
cdr3_aa: CASSSILAGGGETQYF

j_call: TRBJ2-2
v_call: TRBV6-1
d_call: -
clone_size: few
cdr3_nt: TGTGCCAGCAGAAAGAGCTACACCGGGGAGCTGTTTTTT
cdr3_aa: CASRKSYTGELFF

j_call: TRBJ2-7
v_call: TRBV20-1
d_call: -
clone_size: -
cdr3_nt: TGCAGTGCCCAGAAACAGGTGGGGAGCGAGCAGTACTTC
cdr3_aa: CSAQKQVGSEQYF

j_call: TRBJ2-7
v_call: TRBV14
d_call: -
clone_size: -
cdr3_nt: TGTGCCAGCAGCCAACAGGGACTCGGCTCCTACGAGCAGTACTTC
cdr3_aa: CASSQQGLGSYEQYF

j_call: TRBJ2-1
v_call: TRBV10-3
d_call: -
clone_size: many
cdr3_nt: TGTGCCATCAGTGAGCCGACGGGACTGTCCTACAATGAGCAGTTCTTC
cdr3_aa: CAISEPTGLSYNEQFF

j_call: TRBJ1-3
v_call: TRBV5-5
d_call: -
clone_size: -
cdr3_nt: TGTGCCAGCAGCTTGATGGACAGCTCCTCTGGAAACACCATATATTTT
cdr3_aa: CASSLMDSSSGNTIYF

j_call: TRBJ1-5
v_call: TRBV3-1
d_call: -
clone_size: many
cdr3_nt: TGTGCCAGCAGCCAAGTGGGGCAGCCCCAGCATTTT
cdr3_aa: CASSQVGQPQHF

j_call: TRBJ1-5
v_call: TRBV25-1
d_call: TRBD1
clone_size: -
cdr3_nt: TGTGCCAGCAGTGGACAGGGGGTCAATCAGCCCCAGCATTTT
cdr3_aa: CASSGQGVNQPQHF

j_call: TRBJ2-2
v_call: TRBV4-2
d_call: -
clone_size: few
cdr3_nt: TGTGCCAGCAGCCGCACTAGCACCGGGGAGCTGTTTTTT
cdr3_aa: CASSRTSTGELFF

j_call: TRBJ1-6
v_call: TRBV12-3/TRBV12-4
d_call: TRBD1
clone_size: few
cdr3_nt: TGTGCCAGCAGTTTCAGTTCAGGGGGCGGTTCACCCCTCCACTTT
cdr3_aa: CASSFSSGGGSPLHF

j_call: TRBJ2-3
v_call: TRBV7-2
d_call: -
clone_size: few
cdr3_nt: TGTGCCAGCAGCTTAGATCTAGACGCGCAGTATTTT
cdr3_aa: CASSLDLDAQYF

j_call: TRBJ2-2
v_call: TRBV4-3
d_call: TRBD1
clone_size: -
cdr3_nt: TGCGCCAGCAGCCAAGAGTCGAGGACAGGGGATACCGGGGAGCTGTTTTTT
cdr3_aa: CASSQESRTGDTGELFF

j_call: TRBJ1-5
v_call: TRBV12-3/TRBV12-4
d_call: TRBD1
clone_size: -
cdr3_nt: TGTGCCAGCAGTCAAAACAGGGGGCAGAATCAGCCCCAGCATTTT
cdr3_aa: CASSQNRGQNQPQHF

j_call: TRBJ2-7
v_call: TRBV27
d_call: TRBD2
clone_size: -
cdr3_nt: TGTGCCAGCAGTTACGGACTAGACTACGAGCAGTACTTC
cdr3_aa: CASSYGLDYEQYF

j_call: TRBJ2-5
v_call: TRBV10-3
d_call: -
clone_size: -
cdr3_nt: TGTGCCATCAGTGAGTCGAAGGGAATACAAGAGACCCAGTACTTC
cdr3_aa: CAISESKGIQETQYF

j_call: TRBJ2-1
v_call: TRBV12-3/TRBV12-4
d_call: TRBD1
clone_size: few
cdr3_nt: TGTGCCAGCAGTTTGGGACAGGGGGTTGCCAATGAGCAGTTCTTC
cdr3_aa: CASSLGQGVANEQFF

j_call: TRBJ1-6
v_call: TRBV20-1
d_call: -
clone_size: -
cdr3_nt: TGCAGTGCTACTCCGACGAGCTCCTATAATTCACCCCTCCACTTT
cdr3_aa: CSATPTSSYNSPLHF

j_call: TRBJ2-5
v_call: TRBV6-1
d_call: -
clone_size: few
cdr3_nt: TGTGCCAGCACCGAACTAGGCACGGAGACCCAGTACTTC
cdr3_aa: CASTELGTETQYF

j_call: TRBJ1-3
v_call: TRBV5-1
d_call: TRBD1
clone_size: -
cdr3_nt: TGCGCCAGCAGGGACAGGGGCGCTGGAAACACCATATATTTT
cdr3_aa: CASRDRGAGNTIYF

j_call: TRBJ2-5
v_call: TRBV12-3/TRBV12-4
d_call: -
clone_size: few
cdr3_nt: TGTGCCAGCAGTTTAGGCGGGGTGGCTGGGGAGACCCAGTACTTC
cdr3_aa: CASSLGGVAGETQYF

j_call: TRBJ2-3
v_call: TRBV12-3/TRBV12-4
d_call: TRBD2
clone_size: few
cdr3_nt: TGTGCCAGCAGTACGAGCGGGGCTAGCACAGATACGCAGTATTTT
cdr3_aa: CASSTSGASTDTQYF

j_call: TRBJ1-1
v_call: TRBV20-1
d_call: -
clone_size: -
cdr3_nt: TGCAGTGCTAGAGACACGGGAAGCACTGAAGCTTTCTTT
cdr3_aa: CSARDTGSTEAFF

j_call: TRBJ2-7
v_call: TRBV3-1
d_call: TRBD2
clone_size: -
cdr3_nt: TGTGCCAGCGGACAAGGACTAGCCGCCTACGAGCAGTACTTC
cdr3_aa: CASGQGLAAYEQYF

j_call: TRBJ1-1
v_call: TRBV29-1
d_call: -
clone_size: few
cdr3_nt: TGTCTGGGGGTGTTGAACACTGAAGCTTTCTTT
cdr3_aa: CLGVLNTEAFF

j_call: TRBJ2-5
v_call: TRBV7-9
d_call: -
clone_size: -
cdr3_nt: TGTGCCAGCAGCAACCTAGGCGGGACCCAGTACTTC
cdr3_aa: CASSNLGGTQYF

j_call: TRBJ1-5
v_call: TRBV5-1
d_call: -
clone_size: -
cdr3_nt: TGCGCCAGCAGCACGGTGCAGGGAAATCAGCCCCAGCATTTT
cdr3_aa: CASSTVQGNQPQHF

j_call: TRBJ1-2
v_call: TRBV28
d_call: -
clone_size: -
cdr3_nt: TGTGCCAGCAGGAAGACGGGCTATGGCTACACCTTC
cdr3_aa: CASRKTGYGYTF

j_call: TRBJ2-7
v_call: TRBV7-6
d_call: TRBD1
clone_size: many
cdr3_nt: TGTGCCAGCAGCCCGGACAGGGGGCGAGAGCAGTACTTC
cdr3_aa: CASSPDRGREQYF

j_call: TRBJ2-7
v_call: TRBV7-2
d_call: TRBD2
clone_size: few
cdr3_nt: TGTGCCAGCAGCCAGACTAGCGGGAGCATCCACGAGCAGTACTTC
cdr3_aa: CASSQTSGSIHEQYF

j_call: TRBJ2-3
v_call: TRBV6-5
d_call: TRBD2
clone_size: few
cdr3_nt: TGTGCCAGCAGTTACTTACTAGCGGGCGGCCCAGATACGCAGTATTTT
cdr3_aa: CASSYLLAGGPDTQYF

j_call: TRBJ1-1
v_call: TRBV18
d_call: -
clone_size: -
cdr3_nt: TGTGCCAGCTCACCGCAGGGTGTCATGAACACTGAAGCTTTCTTT
cdr3_aa: CASSPQGVMNTEAFF

j_call: TRBJ2-2
v_call: TRBV7-2
d_call: -
clone_size: few
cdr3_nt: TGTGCCAGCAGCCCCACTAGCAGCACCGGGGAGCTGTTTTTT
cdr3_aa: CASSPTSSTGELFF

j_call: TRBJ2-2
v_call: TRBV29-1
d_call: -
clone_size: many
cdr3_nt: TGCAGCGTTGGGACCCCCGGTCACACCGGGGAGCTGTTTTTT
cdr3_aa: CSVGTPGHTGELFF

j_call: TRBJ2-1
v_call: TRBV20-1
d_call: -
clone_size: few
cdr3_nt: TGCAGTGCTAGAGATCCCCCTCCGGGAAACAATGAGCAGTTCTTC
cdr3_aa: CSARDPPPGNNEQFF

j_call: TRBJ2-7
v_call: TRBV20-1
d_call: TRBD1
clone_size: -
cdr3_nt: TGCAGTGCTTCCCCGCTCCAGGGGGATCGCTCCTACGAGCAGTACTTC
cdr3_aa: CSASPLQGDRSYEQYF

j_call: TRBJ2-3
v_call: TRBV20-1
d_call: -
clone_size: -
cdr3_nt: TGCAGTGCTACCGGGACCGGCGGGACAGATACGCAGTATTTT
cdr3_aa: CSATGTGGTDTQYF

j_call: TRBJ1-1
v_call: TRBV12-3/TRBV12-4
d_call: -
clone_size: few
cdr3_nt: TGTGCCAGCAGTTTACAGGTTCCGAACACTGAAGCTTTCTTT
cdr3_aa: CASSLQVPNTEAFF

j_call: TRBJ1-1
v_call: TRBV4-2
d_call: -
clone_size: -
cdr3_nt: TGTGCCAGCAGCCCGGGATTTGGACGGGAAGCTTTCTTT
cdr3_aa: CASSPGFGREAFF

j_call: TRBJ2-7
v_call: TRBV27
d_call: TRBD2
clone_size: few
cdr3_nt: TGTGCCAGCAGTTTACGCACCGGTAGCGGGGAGTACGAGCAGTACTTC
cdr3_aa: CASSLRTGSGEYEQYF

j_call: TRBJ2-5
v_call: TRBV5-6
d_call: TRBD2
clone_size: -
cdr3_nt: TGTGCCAGCAGCTTTCTTAGCGGGAGTCCGTCTTTAATTCAAGAGACCCAGTACTTC
cdr3_aa: CASSFLSGSPSLIQETQYF

j_call: TRBJ2-2
v_call: TRBV4-2
d_call: TRBD2
clone_size: few
cdr3_nt: TGTGCCAGCAGCCAGGTCCCGGGAGGGAGGACCGGGGAGCTGTTTTTT
cdr3_aa: CASSQVPGGRTGELFF

j_call: TRBJ2-3
v_call: TRBV7-9
d_call: -
clone_size: -
cdr3_nt: TGTGCCAGCAGCTCAACAGGGTATAGGACAGATACGCAGTATTTT
cdr3_aa: CASSSTGYRTDTQYF

j_call: TRBJ2-6
v_call: TRBV7-9
d_call: -
clone_size: -
cdr3_nt: TGTGCCAGCAGCTTACCCGACGGCAGGGCTTGGGCCAACGTCCTGACTTTC
cdr3_aa: CASSLPDGRAWANVLTF

j_call: TRBJ1-1
v_call: TRBV6-5
d_call: -
clone_size: few
cdr3_nt: TGTGCCAGCAGTTCCTGGGACACCGGGTGGATGAACACTGAAGCTTTCTTT
cdr3_aa: CASSSWDTGWMNTEAFF

j_call: TRBJ1-4
v_call: TRBV25-1
d_call: TRBD1
clone_size: few
cdr3_nt: TGTGCCAGCAGTGAGGGACAGGTCACTAATGAAAAACTGTTTTTT
cdr3_aa: CASSEGQVTNEKLFF

j_call: TRBJ2-7
v_call: TRBV4-1
d_call: -
clone_size: -
cdr3_nt: TGCGCCAGCAGCCAAGAGCCCAACATCCTGAGCTCCTACGAGCAGTACTTC
cdr3_aa: CASSQEPNILSSYEQYF

j_call: TRBJ1-4
v_call: TRBV12-3/TRBV12-4
d_call: -
clone_size: many
cdr3_nt: TGTGCCAGCAGTTTTAACGGTGAAAAACTGTTTTTT
cdr3_aa: CASSFNGEKLFF

j_call: TRBJ2-4
v_call: TRBV7-8
d_call: TRBD2
clone_size: few
cdr3_nt: TGTGCCAGCAGCTTGCCCCCGGGTGGCGGGGGAAACATTCAGTACTTC
cdr3_aa: CASSLPPGGGGNIQYF

j_call: TRBJ2-7
v_call: TRBV7-8
d_call: TRBD1
clone_size: -
cdr3_nt: TGTGCCAGCAGCTCCCCCGGGACAGACAGAAACAGGCCCTTCGAGCAGTACTTC
cdr3_aa: CASSSPGTDRNRPFEQYF

j_call: TRBJ2-5
v_call: TRBV7-8
d_call: TRBD2
clone_size: -
cdr3_nt: TGTGCCAGCAGCGCCGCTCCGGGACTAGCCCAAGAGACCCAGTACTTC
cdr3_aa: CASSAAPGLAQETQYF

j_call: TRBJ2-4
v_call: TRBV5-1
d_call: -
clone_size: -
cdr3_nt: TGCGCCAGCAGCTTGATTGGCGGTCAAAACATTCAGTACTTC
cdr3_aa: CASSLIGGQNIQYF

j_call: TRBJ2-7
v_call: TRBV27
d_call: -
clone_size: -
cdr3_nt: TGTGCCAGCAGTTCACTTAACGAGCAGTACTTC
cdr3_aa: CASSSLNEQYF